This T cell receptor beta chain was identified in a study of technical replicates of blood from a handful of donors. Some clones are missing from TCRdb's copy, which holds only in-frame ones; the method was immunoSEQ multiplex PCR. The repertoire holds tens of thousands of clones, 85% to 95% seen once, with 4.7% in the top ten. Trimming removed 4 bases from V and 4 bases from J, with 13 bases in between. CDR1 SGHDT and CDR2 YYEEEE come from the germline V gene. The CDR3 length is 14 residues. The sequence came from a human donor in good health. Some clones in this sample may be carry-over from other donors' samples. Sequenced sample: PBMCs. This chain connects TRBV5-6 to TRBJ2-3; the D gene is possibly TRBD1 (6 bases). CDR3 DNA: TGTGCCAGCAGCCGGGACACCCTCCCAGATACGCAGTATTTT. Translation gives CASSRDTLPDTQYF.